What follows is one T cell receptor beta chain and its context. The antigen remains unidentified. RNA, at about 0.45 to 1 ug, was reverse transcribed with random hexamers. Coverage of TCR beta CDR3 amplification by immunoSEQ multiplex PCR extended to 54 Vbeta and 13 Jbeta. MiXCR, run by TCRdb on the immunoSEQ multiplex PCR reads, gives a single entry per CDR3 protein. The table lists under 200,000 distinct CDR3 sequences, 90% to 97% of them singletons. V lost 3 bases, J lost 8 bases, and 20 bases lay in between. Germline-derived CDR1 and CDR2 are SGHRS and YFSETQ. The CDR3 runs 15 residues. The data are from a study of CD8 T cells in Susac syndrome. Study-wide findings and caveats: In Susac patients, clonal expansion was not detected in CD4+ cells.

Purification of the CD8+ and CD4+ T cells relied on negative isolation, and TEMRA cells underwent FACS enrichment. This sequence was found in a human donor with Susac syndrome. The rearrangement uses TRBV5-1 and TRBJ1-2, with no clear D. The sequenced material came from CD4+ T cells from PBMCs. The CDR3 DNA sequence: TGCGCCAGCAGCTGGGGTAGTGGGCAGGTCGACGGCTACACCTTC. Amino acid sequence: CASSWGSGQVDGYTF. The full variable domain, completed using reference TRBV5-1 and TRBJ1-2, is KAGVTQTPRYLIKTRGQQVTLSCSPISGHRSVSWYQQTPGQGLQFLFEYFSETQRNKGNFPGRFSGRQFSNSRSEMNVSTLELGDSALYLCASSWGSGQVDGYTFGSGTRLTVV.